This is a list of T cell receptor beta chains from one sample in a study of shared clonotypes between healthy human individuals. The method was immunoSEQ multiplex PCR; TCRdb's version includes in-frame clones alone and lacks a portion of them. The profile shows roughly 500,000 clones, 70% to 85% of them singletons. Sample: PBMCs. These receptors originate from a middle-aged woman in good health. Some clones in this sample may be carry-over from other donors' samples. The CDR3 runs from the conserved cysteine through the conserved F or W. Expanded clones get a size class; other rows say once, few or many, or leave the size out.

abundance	v_gene	j_gene	CDR3aa
-	TRBV7-9	-	CASSLGGLSGRSYEQYF
-	TRBV6-5	TRBJ2-1	CASAGRGYNEQFF
-	TRBV18	TRBJ2-5	CASSQERETQYF
-	TRBV6-5	TRBJ2-1	CASSYYGTSGYNEQFF
few	TRBV5-1	TRBJ2-3	CASSFEYRPTDTQYF
-	TRBV4-1	TRBJ2-7	CASSQEGYDYEQYF
-	TRBV23-1	TRBJ1-1	CASSPSVTGGTEAFF
-	TRBV28	TRBJ2-1	CASRPTVASGRPYNEQFF
many	TRBV6-1	TRBJ2-1	CASSGSGRFNEQFF
-	TRBV9	TRBJ1-2	CASSDSHYGYTF
-	TRBV11-3	TRBJ2-2	CASSGDRGDTGELFF
-	TRBV6-5	TRBJ2-7	CASSLTRVAGYEQYF
-	TRBV21-1	TRBJ1-1	CASIRTEAFF
-	TRBV5-1	TRBJ2-7	CASSLRDPRYEQYF
once	TRBV19	TRBJ1-1	CASTALPGLKGALNTEAFF
once	TRBV10-1	TRBJ2-3	CASSLGAGTDTQYF
few	TRBV19	TRBJ2-3	CASSSLEGADTQYF
-	TRBV18	TRBJ2-6	CASSPPSKSGANVLTF
once	TRBV19	TRBJ2-1	CASSIDPPGTSAYNEQFF
-	TRBV6-4	TRBJ2-5	CASSRLAGEMETQYF
-	TRBV11-3	TRBJ1-1	CASSSRQGRSRNHTEAFF
-	TRBV2	TRBJ2-2	CASVEGPRHTGELFF
many	TRBV7-9	TRBJ2-7	CASRPGGEGGQPYEQYF
-	TRBV13	TRBJ2-2	CASSLTGSGELFF
-	TRBV4-1	TRBJ2-5	CASSQGTMKAQYF
-	TRBV6-6	TRBJ1-2	CASALTGTNYGYTF
-	TRBV19	TRBJ1-5	CASSTQGLDNQPQHF
-	TRBV7-3	TRBJ2-1	CASSPGGSNNEQFF
-	TRBV4-1	TRBJ2-7	CASSQDPGTDTYEQYF